The rows below give T cell receptor beta chains drawn from one sample of a study of blood T cell repertoires in COVID-19. Sequencing was performed with immunoSEQ multiplex PCR; in TCRdb, only in-frame clones are kept and a portion is missing. Seen here are approximately 54,000 clones, more than 65% observed once, and the top ten hold 6% to 9%. Specimen: peripheral blood. The receptors stem from a human donor in a cohort sampled during active COVID-19. The CDR3 runs from the conserved cysteine through the conserved F or W. The D gene is left open where the match is weak. Clone size is not always given. Where it is, it says once, few, many or a class for expanded clones.

d_gene	v_gene	abundance	j_gene	CDR3nt	CDR3aa
TRBD2	TRBV29-1	-	TRBJ2-7	TGCAGCGTTGGGGAGGGGCAGGCCTTCTACGAGCAGTACTTC	CSVGEGQAFYEQYF
TRBD1	TRBV18	-	TRBJ1-3	TGTGCCAGCTCGCCGGGACAGGGTATACGTGGAAACACCATATATTTT	CASSPGQGIRGNTIYF
TRBD1	TRBV7-8	-	TRBJ2-6	TGTGCCAGCAGTCCTCAAACAGGGGCCGGGGCCAACGTCCTGACTTTC	CASSPQTGAGANVLTF
-	TRBV28	-	TRBJ1-2	TGTGCCAGCAGGGGGCCTGCTAACTATGGCTACACCTTC	CASRGPANYGYTF
-	TRBV19	-	TRBJ1-4	TGTGCCAGTAGTATAACAGTACAAGAAAAACTGTTTTTT	CASSITVQEKLFF
TRBD2	TRBV20-1	-	TRBJ2-1	TGCAGTGCTAGTGGGCGGGAGGTAGATAATGAGCAGTTCTTC	CSASGREVDNEQFF
-	TRBV28	-	TRBJ1-1	TGTGCCAGCGATTCCCCAGAAATGAACACTGAAGCTTTCTTT	CASDSPEMNTEAFF
TRBD1	TRBV14	-	TRBJ1-4	TGTGCCAGCAGCCGGCGGACAGGGATCGCCGAAAAACTGTTTTTT	CASSRRTGIAEKLFF
-	TRBV7-9	few	TRBJ1-1	TGTGCCAGCAGCTTAACAGCGAACACTGAAGCTTTCTTT	CASSLTANTEAFF
TRBD1	TRBV25-1	-	TRBJ1-2	TGTGCCAGCAGTGGGGGGACAGGGGCGAACTATGGCTACACCTTC	CASSGGTGANYGYTF
TRBD2	TRBV7-2	-	TRBJ2-5	TGTGCCAGCAGCCAGGGGGGAGCGGGAGGGCCGTGGGAGACCCAGTACTTC	CASSQGGAGGPWETQYF
TRBD2	TRBV27	-	TRBJ2-3	TGTGCCAGCCCTTTTTTGACTAGCGGGTCTAGCACAGATACGCAGTATTTT	CASPFLTSGSSTDTQYF
-	TRBV6-2/TRBV6-3	-	TRBJ1-5	TGTGCCAGCAGTGCCTCAGGGGTTCAGCCCCAGCATTTT	CASSASGVQPQHF
-	TRBV7-2	-	TRBJ1-2	TGTGCCAGCAGCGGTCGGACAGCTAACTATGGCTACACCTTC	CASSGRTANYGYTF
-	TRBV19	-	TRBJ2-1	TGTGCCAGTAGTTTTAGCGGCTACAATGAGCAGTTCTTC	CASSFSGYNEQFF
-	TRBV6-2/TRBV6-3	-	TRBJ2-7	-	CASSTSGQVSSYEQYF
TRBD2	TRBV30	-	TRBJ2-5	TGTGCCTGGAGTGTACTAGCGGGAGTTTGGCAAGAGACCCAGTACTTC	CAWSVLAGVWQETQYF
TRBD1	TRBV5-4	-	TRBJ1-1	TGTGCCAGCAGCCGCGGGACAGGGGAGGGGACTGAAGCTTTCTTT	CASSRGTGEGTEAFF
-	TRBV5-6	-	TRBJ2-2	TGTGCCAGCAGCTTGGGCCCCTCACTAACCGGGGAGCTGTTTTTT	CASSLGPSLTGELFF
-	TRBV5-1	-	TRBJ2-2	TGCGCCAGCAGCTTGCGGACTACCGGGATCGGGGAGCTGTTTTTT	CASSLRTTGIGELFF